These T cell receptor beta chains were read from a single sample in a study of hypomethylating agent response in myelodysplastic syndrome. The repertoire was sequenced with immunoSEQ multiplex PCR; TCRdb's copy has only in-frame clones and lacks some. The sample yields roughly 4,000 clones, around nine tenths seen once. Sequenced here: bone marrow, sampled before or after starting hypomethylating agent treatment for myelodysplastic syndrome (not recorded which). All receptors come from a human donor with myelodysplastic syndrome. Each CDR3 is given with its conserved first and last residue. Each record gives: CDR3 protein, CDR3 DNA, V gene, clone size, D gene, J gene. A D gene is named only where the DNA matches it firmly. Some rows have no size entry. The others give once, few or many, or a class for an expanded clone.

CDR3 protein: CASSGETQYF
CDR3 DNA: TGTGCCAGCAGTGGAGAGACCCAGTACTTC
V gene: TRBV28
clone size: NA
D gene: NA
J gene: TRBJ2-5

CDR3 protein: CASSQQGDTEAFF
CDR3 DNA: TGCGCCAGCAGCCAGCAGGGGGACACTGAAGCTTTCTTT
V gene: TRBV4-1
clone size: NA
D gene: TRBD1
J gene: TRBJ1-1

CDR3 protein: CASSRRRLSTDTQYF
CDR3 DNA: TGCGCCAGCAGCCGTCGGCGGCTTAGCACAGATACGCAGTATTTT
V gene: TRBV4-3
clone size: NA
D gene: NA
J gene: TRBJ2-3

CDR3 protein: CASSEQLAGFNEQFF
CDR3 DNA: TGTGCCAGCAGTGAACAACTAGCGGGCTTCAATGAGCAGTTCTTC
V gene: TRBV2
clone size: NA
D gene: TRBD2
J gene: TRBJ2-1

CDR3 protein: CASRETGSALTDTQYF
CDR3 DNA: TGCGCCAGCAGGGAGACAGGTTCTGCCCTTACAGATACGCAGTATTTT
V gene: TRBV10-2
clone size: NA
D gene: NA
J gene: TRBJ2-3

CDR3 protein: CASSLRGITDTQYF
CDR3 DNA: TGTGCCAGCAGCTTAAGGGGTATCACAGATACGCAGTATTTT
V gene: TRBV5-5
clone size: NA
D gene: NA
J gene: TRBJ2-3

CDR3 protein: CASSPSPSTGYSYEQYF
CDR3 DNA: TGTGCCAGCAGCCCCTCCCCGAGCACAGGTTACTCCTACGAGCAGTACTTC
V gene: TRBV7-9
clone size: NA
D gene: NA
J gene: TRBJ2-7

CDR3 protein: CSVAATDSNQPQHF
CDR3 DNA: TGCAGCGTGGCGGCGACAGACAGCAATCAGCCCCAGCATTTT
V gene: TRBV29-1
clone size: NA
D gene: NA
J gene: TRBJ1-5

CDR3 protein: CASSQVGQGLQETQYF
CDR3 DNA: TGCGCCAGCAGCCAAGTGGGACAGGGCCTACAAGAGACCCAGTACTTC
V gene: TRBV4-1
clone size: NA
D gene: TRBD1
J gene: TRBJ2-5

CDR3 protein: CASKGQGSNQPQHF
CDR3 DNA: TGTGCCAGCAAAGGACAGGGGAGCAATCAGCCCCAGCATTTT
V gene: TRBV25-1
clone size: NA
D gene: TRBD1
J gene: TRBJ1-5

CDR3 protein: CASSLEGERPQHF
CDR3 DNA: TGCGCCAGCAGCTTGGAGGGTGAGAGGCCCCAGCATTTT
V gene: TRBV5-1
clone size: NA
D gene: NA
J gene: TRBJ1-5

CDR3 protein: CASSMLQSGYTF
CDR3 DNA: TGTGCCAGTAGTATGTTGCAGTCGGGCTACACCTTC
V gene: TRBV19
clone size: NA
D gene: NA
J gene: TRBJ1-2

CDR3 protein: CASSTRDSFYSNQPQHF
CDR3 DNA: TGTGCCAGTAGTACCCGGGACAGCTTTTATAGCAATCAGCCCCAGCATTTT
V gene: TRBV19
clone size: few
D gene: TRBD1
J gene: TRBJ1-5

CDR3 protein: CASSLLAGGVQYF
CDR3 DNA: TGTGCCAGCAGCTTATTAGCGGGAGGGGTGCAGTATTTT
V gene: TRBV5-4
clone size: NA
D gene: TRBD2
J gene: TRBJ2-3

CDR3 protein: CASSFSRRGNYGYTF
CDR3 DNA: TGTGCCAGCAGTTTTTCGCGACGCGGTAACTATGGCTACACCTTC
V gene: TRBV28
clone size: NA
D gene: NA
J gene: TRBJ1-2

CDR3 protein: CATSPGTASYGYTF
CDR3 DNA: TGTGCCACCAGCCCTGGGACGGCGAGCTATGGCTACACCTTC
V gene: TRBV15
clone size: NA
D gene: NA
J gene: TRBJ1-2

CDR3 protein: CSIGQGSGYTF
CDR3 DNA: TGCAGTATAGGGCAGGGATCTGGCTACACCTTC
V gene: TRBV20-1
clone size: once
D gene: NA
J gene: TRBJ1-2

CDR3 protein: CASSIWGGFNQPQHF
CDR3 DNA: TGTGCCAGTAGTATTTGGGGGGGGTTCAATCAGCCCCAGCATTTT
V gene: TRBV19
clone size: NA
D gene: NA
J gene: TRBJ1-5

CDR3 protein: CASRGQGTGANVLTF
CDR3 DNA: TGTGCCAGCAGGGGACAGGGGACCGGGGCCAACGTCCTGACTTTC
V gene: TRBV7-2
clone size: NA
D gene: TRBD1
J gene: TRBJ2-6

CDR3 protein: CASSASYGNEQYF
CDR3 DNA: TGTGCCAGTAGTGCAAGTTACGGCAACGAGCAGTACTTC
V gene: TRBV19
clone size: NA
D gene: NA
J gene: TRBJ2-7

CDR3 protein: CASSQIAGETYEQYF
CDR3 DNA: TGCGCCAGCAGCCAAATAGCGGGGGAAACCTACGAGCAGTACTTC
V gene: TRBV4-1
clone size: once
D gene: TRBD2
J gene: TRBJ2-7

CDR3 protein: CASSPRARREETQYF
CDR3 DNA: TGTGCCAGCAGCCCCCGGGCCCGGAGGGAAGAGACCCAGTACTTC
V gene: TRBV9
clone size: NA
D gene: NA
J gene: TRBJ2-5

CDR3 protein: CASSWSTDTQYF
CDR3 DNA: TGTGCCAGCAGCTGGAGCACAGATACGCAGTATTTT
V gene: TRBV5-6
clone size: NA
D gene: NA
J gene: TRBJ2-3

CDR3 protein: CASSEESYNEQFF
CDR3 DNA: TGTGCCAGCAGTGAAGAGTCCTACAATGAGCAGTTCTTC
V gene: TRBV6-1
clone size: NA
D gene: NA
J gene: TRBJ2-1

CDR3 protein: CASSLVQGSFNEQFF
CDR3 DNA: TGTGCCAGCAGCTTAGTACAGGGATCGTTCAATGAGCAGTTCTTC
V gene: TRBV7-2
clone size: NA
D gene: NA
J gene: TRBJ2-1

CDR3 protein: CASSPSLTQNYEQYF
CDR3 DNA: TGTGCCAGCAGCCCTTCGCTCACTCAAAACTACGAGCAGTACTTC
V gene: TRBV9
clone size: NA
D gene: NA
J gene: TRBJ2-7

CDR3 protein: CASSKGQSSYEQYF
CDR3 DNA: TGTGCCAGCAGCAAGGGACAGAGCTCCTACGAGCAGTACTTC
V gene: TRBV6-1
clone size: NA
D gene: TRBD1
J gene: TRBJ2-7

CDR3 protein: CASSSFTNYGYTF
CDR3 DNA: TGTGCCAGCAGCTCCTTCACTAACTATGGCTACACCTTC
V gene: TRBV28
clone size: NA
D gene: NA
J gene: TRBJ1-2

CDR3 protein: CASSIEYPTDTQYF
CDR3 DNA: TGTGCCAGTAGTATCGAGTACCCCACAGATACGCAGTATTTT
V gene: TRBV19
clone size: NA
D gene: NA
J gene: TRBJ2-3

CDR3 protein: CASSLAGGQGGEQYF
CDR3 DNA: TGTGCCAGTAGTTTGGCGGGGGGACAGGGCGGCGAGCAGTACTTC
V gene: TRBV19
clone size: NA
D gene: NA
J gene: TRBJ2-7

CDR3 protein: CAGTRDRGYEQYF
CDR3 DNA: TGTGCCGGGACCCGGGACAGGGGGTACGAGCAGTACTTC
V gene: TRBV6-1
clone size: NA
D gene: TRBD1
J gene: TRBJ2-7

CDR3 protein: CASSLGGRAQETQYF
CDR3 DNA: TGTGCCAGCAGCTTAGGTGGGAGAGCCCAAGAGACCCAGTACTTC
V gene: TRBV11-3
clone size: once
D gene: NA
J gene: TRBJ2-5

CDR3 protein: CASSVTVGYGYTF
CDR3 DNA: TGTGCCAGCAGTGTTACCGTCGGCTATGGCTACACCTTC
V gene: TRBV6-4
clone size: NA
D gene: NA
J gene: TRBJ1-2

CDR3 protein: CASSPAGFLSTDTQYF
CDR3 DNA: TGCGCCAGCAGCCCCGCGGGATTTCTTAGCACAGATACGCAGTATTTT
V gene: TRBV5-1
clone size: NA
D gene: NA
J gene: TRBJ2-3

CDR3 protein: CAWSVGGSVETQYF
CDR3 DNA: TGTGCCTGGAGTGTTGGCGGGAGTGTTGAGACCCAGTACTTC
V gene: TRBV30
clone size: NA
D gene: TRBD2
J gene: TRBJ2-5

CDR3 protein: CASSRTDTQYF
CDR3 DNA: TGTGCCAGCAGTCGAACAGATACGCAGTATTTT
V gene: TRBV5-8
clone size: NA
D gene: NA
J gene: TRBJ2-3

CDR3 protein: CASSTLLSYEQYF
CDR3 DNA: TGTGCCAGCAGTACGCTCCTCTCGTACGAGCAGTACTTC
V gene: TRBV6-1
clone size: NA
D gene: NA
J gene: TRBJ2-7

CDR3 protein: CASSWAEQYF
CDR3 DNA: TGTGCCAGTAGCTGGGCCGAGCAGTACTTC
V gene: TRBV19
clone size: NA
D gene: NA
J gene: TRBJ2-7

CDR3 protein: CASSSGLAGGPRETQYF
CDR3 DNA: TGTGCCAGCAGCTCGGGACTAGCGGGAGGGCCCCGAGAGACCCAGTACTTC
V gene: TRBV7-9
clone size: NA
D gene: TRBD2
J gene: TRBJ2-5

CDR3 protein: CASSLGTSGNVDTQYF
CDR3 DNA: TGTGCCAGCAGCTTGGGGACTAGCGGGAATGTAGATACGCAGTATTTT
V gene: TRBV11-2
clone size: NA
D gene: TRBD2
J gene: TRBJ2-3

CDR3 protein: CASSLAGGLDEQYF
CDR3 DNA: TGTGCCAGCAGTTTAGCGGGAGGATTAGACGAGCAGTACTTC
V gene: TRBV7-9
clone size: NA
D gene: TRBD2
J gene: TRBJ2-7

CDR3 protein: CASSEGQYEQYF
CDR3 DNA: TGTGCCAGCAGTGAAGGGCAGTACGAGCAGTACTTC
V gene: TRBV6-1
clone size: NA
D gene: NA
J gene: TRBJ2-7

CDR3 protein: CASSLTGKGYGYTF
CDR3 DNA: TGTGCCAGCAGCTTGACCGGAAAGGGCTATGGCTACACCTTC
V gene: TRBV6-5
clone size: NA
D gene: NA
J gene: TRBJ1-2

CDR3 protein: CASSEEVHFANTGELFF
CDR3 DNA: TGTGCCAGCAGTGAAGAGGTCCACTTCGCGAACACCGGGGAGCTGTTTTTT
V gene: TRBV6-1
clone size: NA
D gene: NA
J gene: TRBJ2-2

CDR3 protein: CALATLRTDTQYF
CDR3 DNA: TGCGCCCTAGCGACCTTACGCACAGATACGCAGTATTTT
V gene: TRBV10-1
clone size: NA
D gene: NA
J gene: TRBJ2-3

CDR3 protein: CASSLTRGQETQYF
CDR3 DNA: TGTGCCAGCAGCCTAACCCGGGGACAAGAGACCCAGTACTTC
V gene: TRBV7-2
clone size: NA
D gene: NA
J gene: TRBJ2-5

CDR3 protein: CASSLGLAGGLRTDTQYF
CDR3 DNA: TGTGCCAGCAGCTTAGGACTAGCGGGAGGACTCCGAACAGATACGCAGTATTTT
V gene: TRBV7-9
clone size: NA
D gene: TRBD2
J gene: TRBJ2-3

CDR3 protein: CASGLGREQYF
CDR3 DNA: TGTGCTAGTGGTTTAGGGAGGGAGCAGTACTTC
V gene: TRBV12-5
clone size: NA
D gene: TRBD2
J gene: TRBJ2-5

CDR3 protein: CASGRGSYNEQFF
CDR3 DNA: TGTGCCAGCGGTCGGGGTTCCTACAATGAGCAGTTCTTC
V gene: TRBV7-3
clone size: NA
D gene: NA
J gene: TRBJ2-1